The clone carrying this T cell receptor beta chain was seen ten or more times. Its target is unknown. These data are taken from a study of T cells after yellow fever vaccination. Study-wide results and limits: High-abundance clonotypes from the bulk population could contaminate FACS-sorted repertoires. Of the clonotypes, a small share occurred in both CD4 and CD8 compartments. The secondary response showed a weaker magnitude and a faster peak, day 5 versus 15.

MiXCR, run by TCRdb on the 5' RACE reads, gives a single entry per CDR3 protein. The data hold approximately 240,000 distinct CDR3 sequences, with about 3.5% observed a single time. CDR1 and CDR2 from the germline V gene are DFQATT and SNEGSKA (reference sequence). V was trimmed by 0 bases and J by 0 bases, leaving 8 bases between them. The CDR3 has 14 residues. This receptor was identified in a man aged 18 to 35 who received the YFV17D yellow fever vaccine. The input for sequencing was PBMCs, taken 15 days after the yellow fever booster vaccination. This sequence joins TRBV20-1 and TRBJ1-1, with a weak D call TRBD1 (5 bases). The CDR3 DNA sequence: TGCAGTGCTAGAGAGGGGACCCTGAACACTGAAGCTTTCTTT. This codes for CSAREGTLNTEAFF.